Here is one T cell receptor (beta chain) with its context. These data belong to a study of blood T cell repertoires in COVID-19. This table comes from immunoSEQ multiplex PCR, and its TCRdb copy is limited to in-frame clones, with some not included. Among around 300,000 clones listed, 90% were seen once. The TCR sequence derives from a woman aged 18-29 years with acute COVID-19. Sample: PBMCs or T cells enriched from blood (not recorded which).

The CDR3, as DNA: TGTGCCTGGAGTCCTGGGACAGCTAGCAATCAGCCCCAGCATTTT. Its translation: CAWSPGTASNQPQHF. V gene TRBV30 combines with J gene TRBJ1-5; 7 bases are a match to TRBD1. The CDR3 has 15 residues. CDR1 and CDR2 (germline): GTSNPN, SVGIG (reference sequence). Trimming at V came to 2 bases and at J to 0 bases, leaving 4 bases not matched to a gene.